This T cell receptor beta chain is drawn from a study of siplizumab effects on memory and regulatory T cells. Per sample, the assay covered 95,000 to 100,000 TCR templates. Only in-frame clones appear in the TCRdb table, and some are missing; sequencing was by immunoSEQ multiplex PCR. The data contain 85,000 to 130,000 clones, about 91% of them singletons. This clone was observed a single time. Losses at the gene ends were 2 bases for V and 0 bases for J; bases not matched to a gene: 11. The length of the CDR3 is 18 residues. Germline V CDR1 and CDR2: SGHDT, YYEEEE. The V and J genes are TRBV5-6 and TRBJ1-5, with 7 bases that match TRBD1. This TCR was recovered from a human donor in good health. Some clones in this sample may be carry-over from other donors' samples. The specimen sequenced was CD4+ T cells sorted from blood. CDR3: CASSFLGTGEGSNQPQHF. The CDR3 DNA sequence: TGTGCCAGCAGCTTTCTTGGTACAGGGGAAGGTAGCAATCAGCCCCAGCATTTT.